This T cell receptor (beta chain) was sequenced in a study of Graves' ophthalmopathy and Graves' hyperthyroidism. Scientists amplified the TCR beta CDR3 regions from RNA transcripts. First-round RT-PCR with HTBI primers preceded a second-round multiplex PCR. TCRdb independently ran MiXCR on the multiplex PCR reads; one entry per CDR3 protein. This table has about 390,000 distinct CDR3 sequences, about 15% appearing once. This clonotype appeared many times. The TCR comes from an adult woman with stable Graves' hyperthyroidism. The sample was peripheral blood.

DNA of the CDR3: TGTGCCACCAGTGATTTCAAAGGGGGCCGGAACATTCAGTACTTC. It encodes CATSDFKGGRNIQYF. The chain uses TRBV24-1 and TRBJ2-4; 7 nucleotides match TRBD1. The CDR3 extends over 15 amino acids. Unmatched junction bases numbered 6, after V lost 1 base and J lost 7 bases. Germline CDR1 is KGHDR and CDR2 is SFDVKD.